The 3 T cell receptor beta chains below come from one sample, sequenced in a study of T cell responses to AZD1222 COVID-19 vaccine. Only in-frame clones appear in the TCRdb table, and some are missing; sequencing was by immunoSEQ multiplex PCR. The sample consists of around 120,000 clones, about 92% of them appearing once. Here the sequenced sample was peripheral blood, taken 28 days after the second AZD1222 dose. Receptor source: an adult who received the AZD1222 COVID-19 vaccine.

V is TRBV2 and J is TRBJ2-3; possible D gene TRBD2, 6 bases. The V end was cut by 3 bases, the J end by 6 bases, with 16 bases between. This CDR3 comprises 15 residues. Germline V lookup: CDR1 SNHLY, CDR2 FYNNEI. CDR3: CASSDRMVADDTQYF. CDR3 DNA sequence: TGTGCCAGCAGTGATAGGATGGTAGCGGACGATACGCAGTATTTT.

The chain uses TRBV7-2 and TRBJ1-4; 9 bases agree with TRBD1. CDR1 is SGHTA, CDR2 FQGNSA, per germline. The CDR3 is 18 residues long. V lost 1 base to trimming and J lost 10 bases; unmatched junction nucleotides: 16. In nucleotides, the CDR3 is TGTGCCAGCAGCTTAGGAGGTCCCGGGACAGGGTCGGCTGCAAAACTGTTTTTT. This gives the protein CASSLGGPGTGSAAKLFF.

The chain has TRBV4-3 and TRBJ2-2, with 10 bases matching TRBD2. Germline V CDR1 and CDR2: LGHNA, YSLEER. CDR3 length equals 14 residues. Losses at the gene ends were 9 bases for V and 7 bases for J; bases not matched to a gene: 8. The CDR3 protein is CASLAGDAGGELFF. The CDR3 nucleotides are TGCGCCAGTCTAGCGGGAGACGCGGGCGGGGAGCTGTTTTTT.